Listed below are T cell receptor beta chains from one sample, sequenced in a study of T cell responses to AZD1222 COVID-19 vaccine. Clones were read by immunoSEQ multiplex PCR, and TCRdb kept only the in-frame ones, dropping some. The sample lists 85,000 to 120,000 clones; around 83% were seen once. The input for sequencing was peripheral blood, taken on day 0 of AZD1222 vaccination. These receptors came from an adult in good health. Each CDR3 is given with its conserved first and last residue. The order of the fields is J gene, D gene, V gene, clone size, CDR3 protein, CDR3 DNA. The D gene is left open where the match is weak. Not every row has a clone size; where given, it reads once, few, many or a size class.

J gene: TRBJ1-6; D gene: TRBD1; V gene: TRBV6-6; clone size: .; CDR3 protein: CASSPVPFGQGYNSPLHF; CDR3 DNA: TGTGCCAGCAGTCCCGTTCCTTTTGGACAGGGCTATAATTCACCCCTCCACTTT
J gene: TRBJ1-2; D gene: TRBD1; V gene: TRBV10-3; clone size: .; CDR3 protein: CAIEDRDRGLRNYGYTF; CDR3 DNA: TGTGCCATCGAAGACCGGGACAGGGGGCTCCGTAACTATGGCTACACCTTC
J gene: TRBJ2-2; D gene: .; V gene: TRBV9; clone size: .; CDR3 protein: CASSDITGELFF; CDR3 DNA: TGTGCCAGCAGCGACATCACCGGGGAGCTGTTTTTT
J gene: TRBJ2-7; D gene: .; V gene: TRBV6-2/TRBV6-3; clone size: once; CDR3 protein: CASSRADGYEQYF; CDR3 DNA: TGTGCCAGCAGTAGGGCGGATGGCTACGAGCAGTACTTC
J gene: TRBJ2-5; D gene: .; V gene: TRBV6-5; clone size: few; CDR3 protein: CASRYGLGWEETQYF; CDR3 DNA: TGTGCCAGCAGATACGGACTGGGTTGGGAAGAGACCCAGTACTTC
J gene: TRBJ1-2; D gene: .; V gene: TRBV7-9; clone size: .; CDR3 protein: CASSLEVMTGYYGYTF; CDR3 DNA: TGTGCCAGCAGCTTAGAGGTTATGACCGGCTACTATGGCTACACCTTC
J gene: TRBJ2-1; D gene: TRBD1; V gene: TRBV28; clone size: .; CDR3 protein: CASSIRGQWNEQFF; CDR3 DNA: TGTGCCAGCAGTATAAGGGGACAGTGGAATGAGCAGTTCTTC
J gene: TRBJ2-3; D gene: .; V gene: TRBV7-8; clone size: .; CDR3 protein: CASSLVVPGDTQYF; CDR3 DNA: TGTGCCAGCAGCTTAGTAGTGCCGGGGGATACGCAGTATTTT
J gene: TRBJ1-2; D gene: .; V gene: TRBV4-3; clone size: .; CDR3 protein: CASSQGPGAGYGYTF; CDR3 DNA: TGCGCCAGCAGCCAAGGACCGGGCGCGGGCTATGGCTACACCTTC
J gene: TRBJ1-2; D gene: .; V gene: TRBV6-5; clone size: .; CDR3 protein: CASSSVGKLSYGYTF; CDR3 DNA: TGTGCCAGCAGTTCGGTGGGGAAGTTGAGCTATGGCTACACCTTC
J gene: TRBJ2-3; D gene: TRBD2; V gene: TRBV7-2; clone size: .; CDR3 protein: CASSLGGTSGGTQYF; CDR3 DNA: TGTGCCAGCAGCTTAGGTGGGACTAGCGGCGGTACGCAGTATTTT
J gene: TRBJ2-3; D gene: .; V gene: TRBV19; clone size: .; CDR3 protein: CASSGRFTDTQYF; CDR3 DNA: TGTGCCAGTAGTGGGAGGTTTACAGATACGCAGTATTTT
J gene: TRBJ2-3; D gene: TRBD2; V gene: TRBV19; clone size: .; CDR3 protein: CASSSSGLAGWVDTQYF; CDR3 DNA: TGTGCCAGTAGTTCCTCCGGACTAGCGGGATGGGTAGATACGCAGTATTTT
J gene: TRBJ2-7; D gene: TRBD2; V gene: TRBV4-1; clone size: few; CDR3 protein: CASSQDNRGLAISSF; CDR3 DNA: TGCGCCAGCAGCCAAGACAACCGGGGACTAGCGATAAGTTCTTTC
J gene: TRBJ2-1; D gene: .; V gene: TRBV11-2; clone size: .; CDR3 protein: CASSSPLGNEQFF; CDR3 DNA: TGTGCCAGCAGCTCCCCCCTCGGGAATGAGCAGTTCTTC
J gene: TRBJ1-1; D gene: .; V gene: TRBV4-2; clone size: .; CDR3 protein: CASSQVLGGSTEAFF; CDR3 DNA: TGTGCCAGCAGCCAAGTTCTGGGTGGTAGCACTGAAGCTTTCTTT
J gene: TRBJ2-3; D gene: TRBD2; V gene: TRBV2; clone size: .; CDR3 protein: CASSEPGQFSGSRTDTQYF; CDR3 DNA: TGTGCCAGCAGTGAACCCGGACAGTTTAGCGGGAGTCGGACAGATACGCAGTATTTT
J gene: TRBJ1-2; D gene: TRBD1; V gene: TRBV7-3; clone size: .; CDR3 protein: CASSLTGTGNYGYTF; CDR3 DNA: TGTGCCAGCAGCCTAACTGGGACAGGGAACTATGGCTACACCTTC
J gene: TRBJ2-1; D gene: .; V gene: TRBV5-1; clone size: .; CDR3 protein: CASSLEPTGAYNEQFF; CDR3 DNA: TGCGCCAGCAGCTTGGAACCTACAGGAGCCTACAATGAGCAGTTCTTC
J gene: TRBJ2-4; D gene: .; V gene: TRBV18; clone size: .; CDR3 protein: CASSPNSKNIQYF; CDR3 DNA: TGTGCCAGCTCTCCCAATTCCAAAAACATTCAGTACTTC
J gene: TRBJ2-1; D gene: TRBD2; V gene: TRBV5-6; clone size: .; CDR3 protein: CASSWGTSGNSYNEQFF; CDR3 DNA: TGTGCCAGCAGCTGGGGGACTAGCGGGAACTCCTACAATGAGCAGTTCTTC
J gene: TRBJ1-1; D gene: .; V gene: TRBV4-3; clone size: .; CDR3 protein: CASSQDSVITEAFF; CDR3 DNA: TGCGCCAGCAGCCAAGATTCCGTTATCACTGAAGCTTTCTTT
J gene: TRBJ1-4; D gene: TRBD1; V gene: TRBV5-4; clone size: .; CDR3 protein: CASSLEGARILFF; CDR3 DNA: TGTGCCAGCAGCTTGGAGGGGGCCCGAATCCTGTTTTTT
J gene: TRBJ2-3; D gene: .; V gene: TRBV2; clone size: .; CDR3 protein: CASRERTDTQYF; CDR3 DNA: TGTGCCAGCCGAGAACGCACAGATACGCAGTATTTT
J gene: TRBJ2-7; D gene: .; V gene: TRBV7-3; clone size: .; CDR3 protein: CASSLSVREMGEQYF; CDR3 DNA: TGTGCCAGCAGCTTATCGGTTCGGGAGATGGGGGAGCAGTACTTC
J gene: TRBJ2-1; D gene: TRBD1; V gene: TRBV11-2; clone size: .; CDR3 protein: CASNGQGAVFPNEQFF; CDR3 DNA: TGTGCCAGCAACGGACAGGGGGCTGTTTTTCCTAATGAGCAGTTCTTC
J gene: TRBJ1-4; D gene: TRBD1; V gene: TRBV4-3; clone size: .; CDR3 protein: CASSQVGTVEKLFF; CDR3 DNA: TGCGCCAGCAGCCAAGTGGGGACAGTTGAAAAACTGTTTTTT
J gene: TRBJ1-1; D gene: TRBD1; V gene: TRBV20-1; clone size: few; CDR3 protein: CSASAHRGDTEAFF; CDR3 DNA: TGCAGTGCTAGTGCCCACAGGGGTGATACTGAAGCTTTCTTT
J gene: TRBJ2-7; D gene: .; V gene: TRBV5-1; clone size: .; CDR3 protein: CASSLNSRTYEQYF; CDR3 DNA: TGCGCCAGCAGCTTGAACAGCCGAACTTACGAGCAGTACTTC
J gene: TRBJ1-2; D gene: .; V gene: TRBV6-5; clone size: .; CDR3 protein: CASSSRSLGGYTF; CDR3 DNA: TGTGCCAGCAGTTCCCGGTCCCTTGGAGGCTACACCTTC
J gene: TRBJ1-2; D gene: .; V gene: TRBV6-5; clone size: .; CDR3 protein: CASSPGRDRLGYTF; CDR3 DNA: TGTGCCAGCAGCCCCGGGAGGGATCGCCTTGGCTACACCTTC
J gene: TRBJ1-2; D gene: TRBD1; V gene: TRBV7-3; clone size: once; CDR3 protein: CASSRTGADGYTF; CDR3 DNA: TGTGCCAGCAGCCGAACAGGGGCGGATGGCTACACCTTC
J gene: TRBJ1-1; D gene: .; V gene: TRBV28; clone size: .; CDR3 protein: CASSSRGDEAFF; CDR3 DNA: TGTGCCAGCAGTTCCAGGGGAGATGAAGCTTTCTTT
J gene: TRBJ2-5; D gene: TRBD1; V gene: TRBV11-1; clone size: .; CDR3 protein: CASSLAAGGGEETQYF; CDR3 DNA: TGTGCCAGCAGCTTAGCGGCAGGGGGCGGTGAAGAGACCCAGTACTTC
J gene: TRBJ2-7; D gene: TRBD1; V gene: TRBV2; clone size: once; CDR3 protein: CASRSPGQGTYEQYF; CDR3 DNA: TGTGCCAGCAGATCTCCGGGACAGGGGACCTACGAGCAGTACTTC
J gene: TRBJ2-6; D gene: .; V gene: TRBV7-2; clone size: .; CDR3 protein: CASSLGSTLGANVLTF; CDR3 DNA: TGTGCCAGCAGCTTAGGGTCGACTTTAGGGGCCAACGTCCTGACTTTC
J gene: TRBJ2-2; D gene: .; V gene: TRBV4-1; clone size: .; CDR3 protein: CASSLEPPGTATGELFF; CDR3 DNA: TGCGCCAGCAGCCTAGAACCCCCAGGGACCGCGACCGGGGAGCTGTTTTTT
J gene: TRBJ2-2; D gene: .; V gene: TRBV27; clone size: .; CDR3 protein: CASSLPGAQATGELFF; CDR3 DNA: TGTGCCAGCAGTCTCCCGGGGGCGCAGGCCACCGGGGAGCTGTTTTTT
J gene: TRBJ1-2; D gene: .; V gene: TRBV5-6; clone size: .; CDR3 protein: CASSPDTQDYGYTF; CDR3 DNA: TGTGCCAGCAGCCCGGACACACAGGACTATGGCTACACCTTC
J gene: TRBJ2-7; D gene: .; V gene: TRBV5-1; clone size: once; CDR3 protein: CASSLALAPYEQYF; CDR3 DNA: TGCGCCAGCAGCTTGGCCTTGGCCCCCTACGAGCAGTACTTC
J gene: TRBJ1-2; D gene: .; V gene: TRBV5-4; clone size: .; CDR3 protein: CASSPTGSGYTF; CDR3 DNA: TGTGCCAGCAGCCCCACAGGATCCGGCTACACCTTC
J gene: TRBJ2-7; D gene: .; V gene: TRBV19; clone size: .; CDR3 protein: CASSPPGPYEQYF; CDR3 DNA: TGTGCCAGTAGTCCTCCGGGCCCCTACGAGCAGTACTTC
J gene: TRBJ1-6; D gene: .; V gene: TRBV9; clone size: .; CDR3 protein: CASSPRLGNSPLHF; CDR3 DNA: TGTGCCAGCAGCCCTCGACTAGGGAATTCACCCCTCCACTTT
J gene: TRBJ2-3; D gene: .; V gene: TRBV5-1; clone size: .; CDR3 protein: CASSYWGSTDTQYF; CDR3 DNA: TGCGCCAGCAGTTATTGGGGTTCCACAGATACGCAGTATTTT
J gene: TRBJ2-5; D gene: TRBD1; V gene: TRBV6-2/TRBV6-3; clone size: .; CDR3 protein: CASSSLLIDRGGGTQYF; CDR3 DNA: TGTGCCAGCAGTTCCCTCCTAATCGACAGGGGAGGTGGGACCCAGTACTTC
J gene: TRBJ2-7; D gene: .; V gene: TRBV2; clone size: .; CDR3 protein: CAIGPGLYEQYF; CDR3 DNA: TGTGCTATCGGACCAGGGCTCTACGAGCAGTACTTC
J gene: TRBJ2-1; D gene: .; V gene: TRBV27; clone size: few; CDR3 protein: CASSPGGGPSSYNEQFF; CDR3 DNA: TGTGCCAGCAGTCCCGGCGGCGGGCCAAGCTCCTACAATGAGCAGTTCTTC
J gene: TRBJ2-7; D gene: TRBD1; V gene: TRBV18; clone size: .; CDR3 protein: CASLPMTGTGGFEQYF; CDR3 DNA: TGTGCCAGCTTGCCCATGACCGGGACAGGGGGCTTCGAGCAGTACTTC
J gene: TRBJ2-1; D gene: TRBD1; V gene: TRBV9; clone size: .; CDR3 protein: CASSVGPGTVDEQFF; CDR3 DNA: TGTGCCAGCAGCGTAGGGCCGGGGACAGTGGATGAGCAGTTCTTC